These 19 T cell receptor beta chains were sequenced from one sample in a study of blood T cell repertoires in COVID-19. Produced via immunoSEQ multiplex PCR; TCRdb's table is partial and in-frame only. The sample shows 310,000 or so clones, approximately 90% of them seen only once. Sequencing input: PBMCs or T cells enriched from blood (not recorded which). The receptor source for this set is a woman aged 25 to 45 who had recovered from COVID-19.

CDR3: CATQGGLRDTEAFF. CDR3 in DNA: TGTGCCACCCAAGGGGGTCTAAGGGACACTGAAGCTTTCTTT. This chain connects TRBV7-2 to TRBJ1-1; tentatively, D is TRBD1 (6 bases). Trimming shortened V by 10 bases and J by 3 bases, and 18 bases separated the two germline ends. Germline values: CDR1 SGHTA, CDR2 FQGNSA. CDR3 length: 14 amino acids.

This chain uses TRBV6-5 with TRBJ1-2; a weak D match, TRBD1 (6 bases). The germline CDR1 and CDR2 sequences are MNHEY and SVGAGI. The CDR3 runs 14 residues. The V end lost 8 bases, the J end lost 2 bases, and 15 bases lay between the germline ends. CDR3 sequence reads: CASVQGGGNYGYTF. In DNA form, the CDR3 reads TGTGCCAGCGTCCAGGGTGGGGGCAACTATGGCTACACCTTC.

The chain employs TRBV7-9 and TRBJ2-7; weak D call: TRBD2 (5 bases). Germline assignment: CDR1 SEHNR and CDR2 FQNEAQ (reference sequence). Between the trimmed V and J ends, which lost 5 bases and 7 bases, there was a span of 18 bases. This CDR3 contains 14 residues. CDR3 in amino acids: CASSLPGVAREQYF. The CDR3 DNA sequence: TGTGCCAGCAGCCTACCCGGGGTGGCTCGGGAGCAGTACTTC.

This rearrangement joins TRBV9 to TRBJ2-7, with 10 bases fitting TRBD2. This CDR3 has 15 amino acids. V lost 3 bases to trimming and J lost 2 bases; unmatched junction nucleotides: 5. Germline V CDR1 and CDR2: SGDLS, YYNGEE. CDR3 in DNA: TGTGCCAGCAGCGCCCTAGCGGGGGCGACCTACGAGCAGTACTTC. Residues: CASSALAGATYEQYF. Together with reference TRBV9 and TRBJ2-7, the CDR3 gives the full variable domain: DSGVTQTPKHLITATGQRVTLRCSPRSGDLSVYWYQQSLDQGLQFLIQYYNGEERAKGNILERFSAQQFPDLHSELNLSSLELGDSALYFCASSALAGATYEQYFGPGTRLTVT.

The chain joins TRBV27 to TRBJ1-5; 7 positions match TRBD1. The CDR3 length is 18 residues. The germline gives CDR1 MNHEY, CDR2 SMNVEV (reference sequence). Trimming cost V 6 bases and J 2 bases; bases outside gene matches: 16. CDR3 loop: CASRRQGVVTGGNQPQHF. The DNA of the CDR3 is TGTGCCAGCAGGCGCCAGGGGGTCGTGACTGGGGGCAATCAGCCCCAGCATTTT.

The chain joins TRBV5-1 to TRBJ1-6, with a tentative D call TRBD1 (5 bases). Germline CDR1 SGHRS, CDR2 YFSETQ. The CDR3 contains 16 residues. V was trimmed by 5 bases and J by 4 bases, leaving 16 bases between them. The CDR3: CASRDDSQFYNSPLHF. DNA for the CDR3: TGCGCCAGCAGGGACGACAGTCAGTTTTATAATTCACCCCTCCACTTT.

V is TRBV4-3 and J is TRBJ1-2; D call uncertain. The CDR3 consists of 14 residues. The germline V gene encodes CDR1 LGHNA and CDR2 YSLEER. The V end was cut by 4 bases, the J end by 3 bases, with 12 bases between. The CDR3 region has the DNA TGCGCCAGCAGCCTTTCACGAGGCCACTATGGCTACACCTTC. This gives the protein CASSLSRGHYGYTF.

The chain joins TRBV20-1 to TRBJ1-1; D not certain. The V end lost 6 bases, the J end lost 4 bases, and 9 bases lay between the germline ends. Germline-derived CDR1 and CDR2 are DFQATT and SNEGSKA (reference sequence). The CDR3 runs to 11 residues. CDR3 nucleotide sequence: TGCAGTGCCAACTCGCGCACTGAAGCTTTCTTT. Its protein is CSANSRTEAFF.

On this clone itself: This specimen includes other DNA sequences encoding the same CDR3. The CDR3 coding sequence is TGTGCCAGCAGGCCCGGGACAGGGGCGGAAAAACTGTTTTTT. Translating gives CASRPGTGAEKLFF. The rearrangement uses TRBV5-4 and TRBJ1-4, with 10 bases aligning to TRBD1. This CDR3 has 14 residues. Germline CDR1 SGHNT, CDR2 YYREEE (reference sequence). With 5 bases clipped from V and 8 bases from J, the junction kept 6 bases outside the gene matches.

The chain recombines TRBV11-2 with TRBJ2-1; tentative D call: TRBD1 (5 bases). V lost 6 bases and J 4 bases, leaving 16 bases between the germline ends. Germline assignment: CDR1 SGHAT and CDR2 FQNNGV. This CDR3 comprises 15 residues. The chain's CDR3 is CASSQGVVGYNEQFF. For the CDR3, the DNA is TGTGCCAGCAGTCAAGGGGTGGTTGGATACAATGAGCAGTTCTTC.

The chain employs TRBV3-1 (or the pseudogene TRBV3-2) and TRBJ1-3; a weak D match, TRBD1 (6 bases). Germline CDR1 LGHDT, CDR2 YNNKEL (reference sequence). The ends were cut back, 5 bases at V and 3 bases at J, with 14 bases in the middle. CDR3 length equals 15 residues. The CDR3 loop reads CASSLRQASGNTIYF. The CDR3 nucleotides read TGTGCCAGCAGCTTACGACAGGCGAGTGGAAACACCATATATTTT.

The chain links TRBV4-1 to TRBJ1-1; D gene uncertain. CDR1 is MGHRA and CDR2 is YSYEKL in the germline V gene. The CDR3 is 13 amino acids. V gave up 2 bases and J gave up 4 bases, with 8 bases separating them. CDR3 sequence reads: CASSQSVVTEAFF. In nucleotides, the CDR3 is TGCGCCAGCAGCCAATCAGTTGTCACTGAAGCTTTCTTT.

This clone appeared a few times. V and J are TRBV7-9 and TRBJ2-7, with a possible D match to TRBD2 (5 bases). Trimming cost V 5 bases and J 3 bases, with 14 bases left between them. This CDR3 is built from 14 residues. The germline V gene has CDR1 SEHNR and CDR2 FQNEAQ (reference sequence). CDR3 sequence (DNA): TGTGCCAGCAGCCCCGGGGTTACTTTCTACGAGCAGTACTTC. This translates into CASSPGVTFYEQYF.

The gene calls are TRBV2 and TRBJ2-2; D perhaps matches TRBD1 (6 bases). Trimming shortened V by 5 bases and J by 7 bases, and 14 bases separated the two germline ends. The CDR3 consists of 14 residues. The V gene's germline CDR1 is SNHLY and CDR2 FYNNEI. The chain's CDR3 is CASSLQGIVGELFF. CDR3 DNA sequence: TGTGCCAGCAGTCTTCAGGGGATAGTCGGGGAGCTGTTTTTT.

V usage is TRBV30 and J usage is TRBJ2-7; D may be TRBD2 (6 bases). V was trimmed by 3 bases and J by 0 bases, leaving 9 bases between them. CDR3 length: 13 residues. CDR1 and CDR2 (germline): GTSNPN, SVGIG (reference sequence). CDR3 nucleotides: TGTGCCTGGAGACCGGGGGTCTCCTACGAGCAGTACTTC. Encoded protein: CAWRPGVSYEQYF. The full variable domain, completed using reference TRBV30 and TRBJ2-7, is SQTIHQWPATLVQPVGSPLSLECTVEGTSNPNLYWYRQAAGRGLQLLFYSVGIGQISSEVPQNLSASRPQDRQFILSSKKLLLSDSGFYLCAWRPGVSYEQYFGPGTRLTVT.

The chain uses TRBV5-1 and TRBJ1-1; no definite D call. The CDR3 sequence is 14 residues long. Looked up from germline, CDR1 is SGHRS and CDR2 is YFSETQ. Deletions cut 4 bases from V and 3 bases from J, with 13 bases between. The CDR3, as DNA: TGCGCCAGCAGCGCCATCGGGCGGGACACTGAAGCTTTCTTT. Translated: CASSAIGRDTEAFF.

This clone was observed a single time. The chain links TRBV19 to TRBJ1-4; weak D call: TRBD1 (6 bases). Trimming removed 9 bases from V and 4 bases from J, with 15 bases in between. Germline V gives CDR1 LNHDA, CDR2 SQIVND (reference sequence). CDR3 length: 14 residues. The DNA of the CDR3 is TGTGCCAGCAATATCGGGACAATTAATGAAAAACTGTTTTTT. Its protein product is CASNIGTINEKLFF.

The chain couples TRBV11-2 to TRBJ1-6; maybe TRBD1 (6 bases). The CDR3 covers 15 residues. With 5 bases removed from V and 5 bases from J, the gap between germline ends came to 13 bases. CDR1 is SGHAT, CDR2 FQNNGV, per germline. The chain's CDR3 is CASSPTGTHNSPLHF. The CDR3 DNA follows: TGTGCCAGCAGCCCTACCGGGACACATAATTCACCCCTCCACTTT.

This chain connects TRBV7-2 to TRBJ1-6; maybe TRBD1 (5 bases). CDR1 is SGHTA, CDR2 FQGNSA, per germline. V was trimmed by 1 base and J by 15 bases, leaving 13 bases between them. This CDR3 is built from 13 residues. The CDR3 sequence: CASSLDRTQFLHF. CDR3 in DNA: TGTGCCAGCAGCTTAGACAGGACGCAATTCCTCCACTTT.